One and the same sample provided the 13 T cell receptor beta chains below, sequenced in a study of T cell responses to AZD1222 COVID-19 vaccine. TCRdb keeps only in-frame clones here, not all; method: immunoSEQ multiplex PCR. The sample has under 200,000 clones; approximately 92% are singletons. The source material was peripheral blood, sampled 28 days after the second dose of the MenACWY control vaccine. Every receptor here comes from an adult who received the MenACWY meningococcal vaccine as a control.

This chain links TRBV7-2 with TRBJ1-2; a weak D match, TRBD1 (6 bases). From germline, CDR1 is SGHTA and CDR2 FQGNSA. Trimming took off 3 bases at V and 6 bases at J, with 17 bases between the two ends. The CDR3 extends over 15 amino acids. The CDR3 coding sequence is TGTGCCAGCAGCTTCAGGGGCCAAGTAACGGATGGCTACACCTTC. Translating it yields CASSFRGQVTDGYTF.

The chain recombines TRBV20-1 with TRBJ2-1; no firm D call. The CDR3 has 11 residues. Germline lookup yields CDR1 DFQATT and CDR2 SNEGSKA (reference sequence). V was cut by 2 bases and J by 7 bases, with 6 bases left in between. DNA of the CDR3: TGCAGTGCTAGACTAGTTAATGAGCAGTTCTTC. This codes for CSARLVNEQFF.

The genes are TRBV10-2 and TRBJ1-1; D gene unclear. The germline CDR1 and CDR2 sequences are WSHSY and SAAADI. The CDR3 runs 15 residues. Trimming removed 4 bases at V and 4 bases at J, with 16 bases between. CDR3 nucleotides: TGCGCCAGCAGTGTAGTCCGAGGTAAGGCCACTGAAGCTTTCTTT. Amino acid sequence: CASSVVRGKATEAFF.

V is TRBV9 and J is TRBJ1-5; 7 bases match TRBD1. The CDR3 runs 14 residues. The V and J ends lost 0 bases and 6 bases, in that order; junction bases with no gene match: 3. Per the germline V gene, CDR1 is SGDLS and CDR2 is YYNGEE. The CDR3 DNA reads TGTGCCAGCAGCGTAGGGAGGGGGCCTCAGCCCCAGCATTTT. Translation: CASSVGRGPQPQHF.

CDR3 bases: TGTGCCAGCAGTTTCAGGGGAAGTAGCGGGAGAAATGAGCAGTTCTTC. This sequence encodes CASSFRGSSGRNEQFF. This chain links TRBV27 with TRBJ2-1, with 9 bases fitting TRBD2. Germline loops: CDR1 MNHEY, CDR2 SMNVEV (reference sequence). V shed 3 bases, J shed 7 bases, and the junction held 10 bases outside the gene matches. CDR3 length equals 16 residues.

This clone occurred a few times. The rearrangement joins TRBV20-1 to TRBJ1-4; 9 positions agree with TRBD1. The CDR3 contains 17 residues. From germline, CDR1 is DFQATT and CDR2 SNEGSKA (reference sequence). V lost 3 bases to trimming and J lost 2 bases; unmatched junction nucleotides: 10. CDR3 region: CSASPPTGGRTNEKLFF. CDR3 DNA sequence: TGCAGTGCTAGTCCGCCGACAGGGGGGCGGACTAATGAAAAACTGTTTTTT.

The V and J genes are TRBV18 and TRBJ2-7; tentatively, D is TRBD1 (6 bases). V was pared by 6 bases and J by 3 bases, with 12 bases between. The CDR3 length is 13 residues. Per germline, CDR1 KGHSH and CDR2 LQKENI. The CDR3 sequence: CASSRGQIYEQYF. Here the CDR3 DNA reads TGTGCCAGCTCGAGAGGACAGATCTACGAGCAGTACTTC.

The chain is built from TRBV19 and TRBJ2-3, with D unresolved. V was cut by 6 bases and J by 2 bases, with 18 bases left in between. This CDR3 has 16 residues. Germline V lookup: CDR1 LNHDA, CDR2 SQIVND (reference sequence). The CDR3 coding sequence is TGTGCCAGTAGAGAAAGGCCTGCGCTCCTCACAGATACGCAGTATTTT. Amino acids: CASRERPALLTDTQYF.

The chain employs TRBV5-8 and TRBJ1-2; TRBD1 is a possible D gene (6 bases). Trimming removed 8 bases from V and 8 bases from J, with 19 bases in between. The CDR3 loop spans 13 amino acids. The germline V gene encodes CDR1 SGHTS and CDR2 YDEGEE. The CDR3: CARPTDHRVGYTF. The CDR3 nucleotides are TGTGCCAGACCCACAGATCACAGGGTCGGCTACACCTTC.

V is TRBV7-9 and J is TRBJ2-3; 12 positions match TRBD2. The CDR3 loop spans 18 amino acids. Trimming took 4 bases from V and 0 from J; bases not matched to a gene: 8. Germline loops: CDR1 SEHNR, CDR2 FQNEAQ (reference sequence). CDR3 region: CASSSGLAGRHSTDTQYF. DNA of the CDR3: TGTGCCAGCAGCTCGGGACTAGCGGGCCGACATAGCACAGATACGCAGTATTTT.

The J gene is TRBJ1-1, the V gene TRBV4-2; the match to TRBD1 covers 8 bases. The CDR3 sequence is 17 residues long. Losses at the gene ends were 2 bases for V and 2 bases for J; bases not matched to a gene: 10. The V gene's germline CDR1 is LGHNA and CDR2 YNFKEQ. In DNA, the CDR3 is TGTGCCAGCAGCCAATGGCGGCCAGGGGGCTCAAACACTGAAGCTTTCTTT. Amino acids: CASSQWRPGGSNTEAFF.

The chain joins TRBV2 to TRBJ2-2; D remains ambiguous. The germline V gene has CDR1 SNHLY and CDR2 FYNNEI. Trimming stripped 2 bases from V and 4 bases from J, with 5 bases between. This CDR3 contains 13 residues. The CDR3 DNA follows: TGTGCCAGCAGTGAACTTGGCACCGGGGAGCTGTTTTTT. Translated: CASSELGTGELFF.

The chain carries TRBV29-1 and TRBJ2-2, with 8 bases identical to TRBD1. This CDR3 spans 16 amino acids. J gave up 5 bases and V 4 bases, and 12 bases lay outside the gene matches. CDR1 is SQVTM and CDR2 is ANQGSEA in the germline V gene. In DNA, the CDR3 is TGCAGCGTTGGGGAACAGGGGGGCTCTAATACCGGGGAGCTGTTTTTT. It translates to CSVGEQGGSNTGELFF.